This T cell receptor (beta chain) was found in a study of T cells in women clearing cervical HPV infection (dated by TCRdb to 2016 to 2019). Study-level background: The cases were some 27 women with histologically confirmed HPV16-related CIN3 or worse, and 2 of these cases were invasive cancers. Blood from cases was drawn at the visit where the lesion was first identified, while blood from controls was drawn once the infection was no longer detected. Since only a few of the women had HLA typing available, the possibility that HLA type was acting as a confounder could not be ruled out. Cases had a median age of 34 years and controls had a median age of approximately 40, with no significant differences in baseline characteristics. Cases and controls were matched on age within five years and on year of sample collection. Nested within Costa Rica's Guanacaste HPV Natural History Study, an exploratory proof-of-principle case-control study compared TCR repertoires across cervical HPV16 outcomes. Among cases, blood sampling occurred a median of 149 days after lesion detection, with an interquartile range of about 85 to 210 days. Quality controls consisted of five blinded duplicates per group, for a total of roughly 60 samples made up of roughly 50 participants and roughly 10 replicates. Controls were some 26 women whose single incident HPV16 infection cleared within 12 months without precancer or cancer developing. The parent cohort enrolled about 9,900 women aged 18 or older in Guanacaste, Costa Rica, in about 1993 to 1994 and followed the women for 6 to 7 years.

V sheds 5 bases and J sheds 6 bases, leaving 13 bases between their ends. The CDR1 and CDR2 encoded by the germline V gene (reference sequence) are LNHDA and SQIVND. The CDR3 spans 14 residues, from the cysteine through the phenylalanine. The 33 bases shown cover part of the CDR3, and their frame starts at base 1. Summary of the overall study and its limitations: Cases had lower TRBV6-7 relative abundance than controls (about 0.1% versus 0.15%; Bonferroni P = 0.0008). Because the number of T cells in each sample was unknown, differences in richness could reflect differing T-cell content rather than repertoire biology. Across sequencing depths, CIN3+ cases showed significantly higher TCR repertoire richness than controls, but evenness did not differ between the groups. Random forest classifiers combining richness and V gene abundances distinguished cases from controls with an estimated AUC of just under 0.85. Because of the cross-sectional design, the study could not determine whether the associations came before infection or resulted from infection, and neither effector/memory subsets nor HPV-specific T cells were isolated.

Every participant had a single incident cervical HPV16 infection, and prevalent HPV16 infections were excluded. Cervical HPV DNA was detected by MY09/MY11 PCR and genotyped by dot-blot hybridization. Fifteen mL of heparinized blood was centrifuged, after which the buffy coat was aliquoted, frozen at -30 degrees C, and then stored at -80 degrees C. Genomic DNA was extracted from buffy coat specimens using QIAGEN kits. TCR beta CDR3 regions were amplified by multiplex PCR using the immunoSEQ assay from an average of roughly 1,200 ng genomic DNA per sample. The assay corrected primer bias using a complete synthetic TCR repertoire to establish an amplification baseline. Amplicons were sequenced on the Illumina platform. The authors' pipeline ran thus. Sequences were error-corrected by clustering with frequency ratios and a modified nearest-neighbor algorithm and were then analyzed in the immunoSEQ Analyzer with IMGT gene definitions. At each rarefaction depth, TCR richness and evenness were averaged across 20 rarefaction repeats, and any sample with fewer sequences than the depth was left out. Wilcoxon rank sum tests with FDR correction were used to compare relative abundances of V, D and J genes between the groups. In the blinded duplicates, the intraclass correlation was roughly 96% for TCR richness and averaged around 80% across around 66 gene segments. Drawn from immuneACCESS, this table holds only the in-frame rearrangements with V and J called that TCRdb kept. Clones are partly lost; checked studies trace under half to an unresolved V gene and leave the rest unexplained. The V and J calls and clone size are taken from that table; D and trimming were inferred from the DNA. The sample's records list over 15,000 clones. Of the sample, roughly a tenth is held by the ten largest clones.

Comments on this clone: Its antigen is unknown. The read ends 3 residues before the CDR3 terminus; that terminus is restored from the germline J gene.

The receptor's source is a woman aged 18-69 years with a cervical HPV16 infection that either progressed to CIN3+ or cleared (not recorded which). Sample: blood buffy coat. The chain couples TRBV19 to TRBJ2-2, with a weak D call of TRBD2 (6 bases match). The sequenced part of the CDR3 DNA is TGTGCCAGTAGTCTTCAGGGAGGATCCGGGGAG. Translated, this gives CASSLQGGSGE. The complete CDR3 reads CASSLQGGSGELFF.